The entry below gives a single T cell receptor (beta chain) sequence along with its context. It lacks a known antigen. No much larger clonotype is one base removed from it; base qualities were not supplied. Its CDR3 holds 14 amino acids, cysteine through phenylalanine. Only the CDR3 DNA stays, 42 bases, in frame from base 1. Based on the germline V gene, the CDR1 and CDR2 sequences are ENHRY and SYGVKD. Trimmed from V: 7 bases; trimmed from J: 4 bases; junction bases lacking a gene match: 7. Library preparation employed the immunoSEQ multiplex PCR assay. The multiplex PCR relied on a mix of 60 forward primers for TCR Vbeta segments and 13 reverse primers for TCR Jbeta segments. The CDR3 region of rearranged TCR beta genes was amplified from genomic DNA with a multiplex PCR assay. The Illumina HiSeq System was used to sequence the amplified TCR beta libraries as 87-base-pair reads. The authors' analysis ran thus. In a later analysis, 77 million or so unique TCR beta chains were counted across the approximately 640 repertoires, and approximately 9.9 million of these chains were shared by at least two donors. A nearest-neighbor algorithm error-corrected the raw reads and collapsed the reads into unique sequences, merging closely related sequences to remove PCR and sequencing errors. To assign V, D and J gene segments, CDR3 sequences were aligned to IMGT reference sequences. For a sequence to be retained, a match of at least six nucleotides was required to both a V gene segment and a J gene segment. A rearrangement counted as productive if the CDR3 had no stop codons and remained in frame with V and J, and every other rearrangement counted as non-productive. CDR3 was defined by IMGT convention, running from the second conserved V-encoded cysteine to the conserved J-encoded phenylalanine. The earlier analysis of about 610 of the donors excluded sequences that lacked an unambiguous match to a single V gene segment. In an earlier analysis of around 600 of the donors, V segments were called functional above 56.7% productive rearrangements and were called segregating when the between-donor standard deviation exceeded 5%. A statistical classification framework was developed to diagnose cytomegalovirus status using the catalog of TCR beta chain sequences. In a later analysis, V and J genes were assigned by comparing TCR nucleotide sequences against IMGT/GENE-DB human TR gene sequences. Using the TCRdist pipeline, a later analysis assigned CDR3 sequences along with most-parsimonious VDJ recombination scenarios. In a later analysis, each TCR beta chain was defined by its CDR3 amino acid sequence together with its V-gene family, and reads without a unique V-gene family were excluded. In a later analysis, 500 to 650 highly shared, low-generation-probability nucleotide sequences were removed to address suspected cross-contamination and a sequencing artifact. In a later analysis, a clonal expansion index was calculated for each public chain from normalized within-repertoire ranks of inferred template counts. In a later analysis, generation probabilities were computed using a VDJ recombination model fitted to out-of-frame rearrangements, and the results were checked against IGoR. In a later analysis, hypergeometric tests were used to score TCR-TCR, TCR-HLA and TCR-CMV co-occurrence, with a repertoire-size bias correction applied to TCR pairs. To estimate false discovery rates, a later analysis permuted the HLA or CMV assignments 20 times. In a later analysis, co-occurring TCRs were grouped with DBSCAN, and TCRdist sequence similarity was added when clustering was performed within HLA-allele-positive subsets. Repertoires with fewer than 30,000 or more than 120,000 public chains were left out of co-occurrence clustering, as were five repertoires with anomalous nucleotide sharing. TCRdb took over this immuneACCESS table, retaining in-frame rearrangements with V and J assigned. Such tables are incomplete; in checked studies, under half of the missing clones stem from an unresolved V gene, and the remainder is unexplained. Clone size and V and J calls were adopted from that table, with D and trimming inferred from the DNA. In all, the sample holds 100,000 to 150,000 clones, and 55% to 75% of those were seen once. Just over 8% of the sample comes from the top ten.

In total, more than 500 healthy bone marrow donors made up the cohort. Cohort members were all nominally healthy when sampled, although unrecorded immune exposures were likely present. The donor was CMV seropositive and was included in the group of around 300 seropositive cohort members. A peripheral blood sample was provided by each donor, and peripheral blood mononuclear cells were used for TCR beta sequencing. Genomic DNA was extracted from the blood cell samples with the Qiagen DNeasy Blood Extraction Kit. This sample is drawn from a study of cytomegalovirus exposure and HLA in healthy donors (dated by TCRdb to about 2017). Broadly, across the study: In an earlier analysis of several hundred of the donors, less than 350 Gb of sequence data and 117 million unique TCR beta sequences from 150 million to 200 million T cells were reported. Roughly 310 gigabases of sequencing data and 70 million to 85 million unique TCR sequences were included in an early release covering roughly 700 HLA-typed donors. Of the approximately 370 genotyped donors, less than 90% were placed in the genetic ancestry cluster associated with self-reported Caucasian donors. The study aimed to test whether cataloging public T cell receptors could reveal signatures of past pathogen exposure. The study used immunosequencing to profile the T cell repertoires of approximately 630 subjects and linked those repertoires to cytomegalovirus serostatus. In addition to the first cohort of approximately 650 subjects, a separate validation cohort of 120 different subjects was used. To predict cytomegalovirus infection status, the study combined high-throughput TCR immunosequencing, statistical association of individual TCRs with disease status, and machine learning. A later analysis re-analyzed previously published TCR beta repertoires from 500 to 700 donors and added high-resolution HLA genotyping to study TCR occurrence patterns. Rather than drawing on any new phenotypic data, the later analysis identified candidate immune exposures from TCR beta sequences and the way those sequences occurred across donors. An earlier analysis of 587 of the donors applied high-throughput TCR beta sequencing to assess whether each TCR beta V gene segment acted as functional or pseudogenic. Donor age, sex, ethnicity and CMV serostatus were compiled alongside the repertoire data. In a later genetic analysis, genome-wide SNP genotypes for about 55% of the roughly 700 donors were used, and that subset was treated as a discovery cohort. All discovery cohort repertoires had been generated using a single sequencing platform. HLA typing included class I and class II loci at four-digit resolution. The number of donors typed differed by locus, with roughly 629-640 for A, B, C, DRB1 and DQB1, 522 for DQA1, 606 for DPA1, and approximately 470 for DPB1. About five DR-DQ haplotypes were handled as single units for association and clustering, since linkage in the cohort was strong. Among around 400 genotyped donors of the cohort, an average of roughly 240,000 unique TCR beta nucleotide sequences were sequenced per donor, around a sixth of them non-productive. Paper-wide results and their limitations: Because HLA typing was unavailable for some donors at each locus, only the typed subset was used in association tests. A further reported finding was that TCR beta sequences accurately predicted the HLA-A and HLA-B alleles for most subjects in the first cohort. While some public TCRs were present in many individuals, most TCR sequences turned up only very rarely across donors. The classifier was reported to diagnose cytomegalovirus status with high specificity and sensitivity in both the original cohort and the validation cohort. In vitro tests confirmed that a few of the cytomegalovirus-associated TCR beta chains recognize cytomegalovirus antigens. Because the 87-base-pair reads could not distinguish some IMGT-functional V segments, including TRBV6-2 and TRBV6-3, those segments were excluded. The study listed approximately 160 TCR beta chains as associated with cytomegalovirus. The sequencing pipeline was judged likely to have produced a cluster of highly shared sequence variants as a technical artifact. An earlier analysis of around 500 of the donors showed that most TCR beta V segments appeared in productive rearrangements either about 90% or about 30% of the time, which broadly matched IMGT annotations. According to the authors, the approach could potentially be generalized to other disease states and immunological phenotypes. When HLA alleles, especially DR and DQ, strongly co-occurred, attributing TCR associations to individual alleles was difficult. A later analysis found that HLA-associated TCR beta chains were more clonally expanded and had lower generation probabilities than equally common non-associated chains. In a later analysis, several top co-occurrence clusters were reported to appear linked to parvovirus B19, influenza, CMV and Epstein-Barr virus. This cohort had only TCR beta chains sequenced, and the lack of alpha or paired-chain data limited which features could be detected. Roughly 17 rarely observed V segments, including chromosome 9 orphons, were excluded from the earlier analysis of approximately 500 of the donors because counts were too low. An association between a missense DCLRE1C variant and V-gene and J-gene trimming of TCR beta chains was found in a later genetic analysis and replicated in an independent cohort. Immune exposure information for the cohort was limited to CMV serostatus. Linkage disequilibrium might explain the correlated functional status among segregating V segments, but an unknown experimental factor could not be excluded. Sequencing depth was assumed to be roughly uniform across donors in the presence/absence analyses, though that assumption may not hold. A later analysis associated 17,000 or so TCR beta sequences with specific HLA alleles at a false discovery rate of 0.05. A later analysis found that most CMV-associated TCR beta chains appeared HLA-restricted, with HLA associations seemingly driven largely by CMV exposure. According to a later analysis, TCR association rates differed among HLA loci, with DRB1 alleles showing the most associated TCRs and HLA-C alleles showing the fewest. Compared with the roughly 670-donor mean, donors in an Asian-associated ancestry cluster had fewer N-insertions in productive TCRs, according to a later genetic analysis.

The receptor was derived from a woman aged 40 to 55 in good health and CMV-seropositive. Sequencing input: PBMCs. The chain is made from TRBV10-3 and TRBJ1-1, with 9 junctional bases fitting TRBD1. The CDR3 region: CAITVQGARTEAFF. The base sequence is TGTGCCATCACCGTACAGGGGGCGCGCACTGAAGCTTTCTTT.